The source of this T cell receptor (beta chain) is a study of human T cells and chemical hapten exposure. TCRdb re-called the RACE reads with MiXCR, one entry per CDR3 protein. The table has about 120,000 distinct CDR3 sequences, 12% to 15% seen once. CDR3 length: 15 residues. CDR1 and CDR2 (germline): LGHNT, FRNRAP. V lost 5 bases, J lost 0 bases, and 10 bases lay in between. The time point was: patch test 1, 2 weeks after DPC sensitization. This sample's treatment: therapeutic diphenylcyclopropenone sensitization with weekly scalp DPC. The rearrangement uses TRBV12-5 and TRBJ2-2, with D possibly TRBD1 on 6 matching bases. The clonotype was recovered from a man aged 18 to 30 with alopecia areata. Some clones in this sample may be carry-over from other donors' samples. The sequences come from whole blood, collected in connection with sensitization to the hapten diphenylcyclopropenone (DPC). The CDR3 coding sequence is TGTGCTAGTGGTAGGACAGACACGAACACCGGGGAGCTGTTTTTT. Its protein is CASGRTDTNTGELFF.